Here is one TCR beta chain with its context. The antigen is undetermined. CDR1 is MDHEN and CDR2 is SYDVKM in the germline V gene. Trimming took 2 bases from V and 5 from J, leaving 13 bases between them. This CDR3 has 15 amino acids. Researchers ran the PCR with 60 Vbeta and 13 Jbeta primers. Measured with immunoSEQ multiplex PCR; TCRdb has only the in-frame clones, and not every one. The sample comprises more than 85,000 clones, roughly three quarters of which are singletons, and around 9.6% rests with the top ten. This sample was included in a study of cytomegalovirus exposure and HLA in healthy donors. The study, taken as a whole, reports: Immune exposure was documented only through CMV serostatus.

This sequence originates from a male donor in good health and CMV-seropositive. Material for sequencing was PBMCs. V usage is TRBV28 and J usage is TRBJ1-5; TRBD1 is a possible D gene (5 bases). As DNA, the CDR3 is TGTGCCAGCAGTTTAGCGCAGGGCGGCGATCAGCCCCAGCATTTT. As protein: CASSLAQGGDQPQHF.